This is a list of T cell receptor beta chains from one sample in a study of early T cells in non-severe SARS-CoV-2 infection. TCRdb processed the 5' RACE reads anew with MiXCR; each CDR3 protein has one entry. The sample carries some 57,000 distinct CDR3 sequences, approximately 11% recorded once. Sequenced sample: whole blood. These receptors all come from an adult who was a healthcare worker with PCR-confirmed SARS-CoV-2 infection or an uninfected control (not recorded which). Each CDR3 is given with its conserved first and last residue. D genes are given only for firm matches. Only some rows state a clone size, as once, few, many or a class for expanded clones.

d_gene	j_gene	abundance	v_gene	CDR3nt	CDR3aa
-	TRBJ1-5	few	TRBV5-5	TGTGCCAGCAGCTTAACGGATCAGCCCCAGCATTTT	CASSLTDQPQHF
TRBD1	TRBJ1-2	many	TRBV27	TGTGCCAGCAGTTTGGCAGGGGGTAGCTATGGCTACACCTTC	CASSLAGGSYGYTF
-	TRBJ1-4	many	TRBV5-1	TGCGCCAGCAGCTTGGAAGGGCAGAGAAAACTGTTTTTT	CASSLEGQRKLFF
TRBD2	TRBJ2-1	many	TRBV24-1	TGTGCCACCAGTGGTCTGACTAGCGGGAGGGACAATGAGCAGTTCTTC	CATSGLTSGRDNEQFF
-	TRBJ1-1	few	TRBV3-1	TGTGCCAGCAGCCAATTACCGGGACGCCTAGATGGGAACACTGAAGCTTTCTTT	CASSQLPGRLDGNTEAFF
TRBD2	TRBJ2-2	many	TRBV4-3	TGCGCCAGCAGCCCTATCCTGGGGGGAGCGGGAGGCACCGGGGAGCTGTTTTTT	CASSPILGGAGGTGELFF
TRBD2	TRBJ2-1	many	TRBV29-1	TGCAGCGTTGCCAGAGCGGGAGCGGGAGATGAGCAGTTCTTC	CSVARAGAGDEQFF
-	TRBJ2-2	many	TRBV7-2	TGTGCCAGCAGCAGAAAGTGGGGGAGAACCGGGGAGCTGTTTTTT	CASSRKWGRTGELFF
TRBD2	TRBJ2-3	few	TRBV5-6	TGTGCCAGCAGCTTGGCAGCGGGGGGGATAGATACGCAGTATTTT	CASSLAAGGIDTQYF
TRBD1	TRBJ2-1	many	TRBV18	TGTGCCAGCTCACCACAGGGGGCGTTAAATCATGAGCAGTTCTTC	CASSPQGALNHEQFF
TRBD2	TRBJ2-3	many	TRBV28	TGTGCCAGCAGTTTCCCTTTAAGCGGGGGCAGCACAGATACGCAGTATTTT	CASSFPLSGGSTDTQYF
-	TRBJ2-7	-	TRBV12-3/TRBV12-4	TGTGCCAGCAGTTTACGCAGGGTAGAGGAGCAGTACTTC	CASSLRRVEEQYF
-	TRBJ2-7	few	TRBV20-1	TGCAGTGCCATTAGGGATTACGAGCAGTACTTC	CSAIRDYEQYF
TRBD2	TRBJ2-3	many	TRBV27	TGTGCCAGCAGTTTCATAGCGGGATTATCAGATACGCAGTATTTT	CASSFIAGLSDTQYF
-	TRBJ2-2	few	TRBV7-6	TGTGCCAGCTGGGTAGAGAACACCGGGGAGCTGTTTTTT	CASWVENTGELFF
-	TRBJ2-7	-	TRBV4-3	TGCGCCAGCAGCCAAGGGTATAGGGGGACATACTACGAGCAGTACTTC	CASSQGYRGTYYEQYF
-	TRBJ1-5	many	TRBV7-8	TGTGCCAGCAGCTTAGGATGGGGGGCACGATCCCGCGCGCATAGCAATCAGCCCCAGCATTTT	CASSLGWGARSRAHSNQPQHF
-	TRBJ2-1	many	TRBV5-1	TGCGCCAGCAGTCTGACTATGAGGAATGAGCAGTTCTTC	CASSLTMRNEQFF
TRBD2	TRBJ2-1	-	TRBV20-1	TGCAGTGCTAGAGAGCCGGGACTAGATGTCTACAATGAGCAGTTCTTC	CSAREPGLDVYNEQFF
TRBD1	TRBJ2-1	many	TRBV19	TGTGCCAGTAGCCTCGGACAGGGGACCTTAAATGAGCAGTTCTTC	CASSLGQGTLNEQFF
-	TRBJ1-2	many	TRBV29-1	TGCAGCGTTGACAAGGATGGTTGGGGTAACTATGGCTACACCTTC	CSVDKDGWGNYGYTF
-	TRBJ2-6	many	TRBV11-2	TGTGCCAGCAGCCCTTCCCGGGTACCTGGGGCCAACGTCCTGACTTTC	CASSPSRVPGANVLTF
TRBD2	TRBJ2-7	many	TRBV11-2	TGTGCCAGCAGCTCGACTAGCGGGGGGTCCGAGCAGTACTTC	CASSSTSGGSEQYF
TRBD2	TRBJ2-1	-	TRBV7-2	TGTGCCAGCAGCTGGCTAGCGGGGTTTAGAAATGAGCAGTTCTTC	CASSWLAGFRNEQFF
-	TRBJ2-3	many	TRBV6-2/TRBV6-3	TGTGCCAGCAGTTACAACCCTAGCACAAGCACAGATACGCAGTATTTT	CASSYNPSTSTDTQYF
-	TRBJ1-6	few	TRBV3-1	TGTGCCAGCAGCCACGGAGGGGCGGGGTATAATTCACCCCTCCACTTT	CASSHGGAGYNSPLHF
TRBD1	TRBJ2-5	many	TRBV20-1	TGCAGTGCCGACAGGGGAGGAGAGACCCAGTACTTC	CSADRGGETQYF
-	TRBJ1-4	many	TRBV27	TGTGCCAGCAGTTTACGAGGAGTAGAGGAAAAACTGTTTTTT	CASSLRGVEEKLFF
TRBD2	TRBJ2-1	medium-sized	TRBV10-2	TGCGCCAGCAGTGGACTAGCGGGCAATGAGCAGTTCTTC	CASSGLAGNEQFF
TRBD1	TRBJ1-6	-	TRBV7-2	TGTGCCAGCAGCCTGACAGGGGAGGCCTATAATTCACCCCTCCACTTT	CASSLTGEAYNSPLHF
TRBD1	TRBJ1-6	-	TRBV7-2	TGTGCCAGCAGCCCTAGCGGCACAGGGGGATACTCACCCCTCCACTTT	CASSPSGTGGYSPLHF
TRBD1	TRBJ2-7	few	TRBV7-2	TGTGCCAGCAGTAGGACAGGGTATTACGAGCAGTACTTC	CASSRTGYYEQYF